This TCR beta chain was found in a study of blood T cell repertoires in COVID-19. Study details: The United States, Italy and Spain provided the acute and convalescent COVID-19 samples. PBMCs, B-cell-depleted T cells, or T cells were the source of the cDNA or gDNA that made up the material.

In the original workflow: Estimation of nucleated cell counts relied on the amplification of reference gene primers. Method: immunoSEQ multiplex PCR; TCRdb's copy keeps in-frame clones and lacks some. That table furnishes V, J and clone size, whereas the DNA furnished D and trimming. Among fewer than 130,000 clones listed, approximately 82% were seen once. CDR1 SNHLY and CDR2 FYNNEI come from the germline V gene. With 7 bases clipped from V and 0 bases from J, the junction kept 9 bases outside the gene matches. This CDR3 contains 18 residues. This clone has only a few counts. The clonotype originates from a woman aged 80 or over with acute or convalescent COVID-19. This sequence joins TRBV2 and TRBJ2-7; 16 bases line up with TRBD2. Sequencing was performed on peripheral blood. CDR3 in DNA: TGTGCCAGCACCTCGGGACTAGCGGGGGGGCTTGGCTCCTACGAGCAGTACTTC. This codes for CASTSGLAGGLGSYEQYF.